This is a list of T cell receptor beta chains from one sample in a study of blood T cells in healthy people across ages. TCRdb ran MiXCR on the 5' RACE reads and lists one entry per CDR3 protein. Among roughly 1.4 million distinct CDR3 sequences listed, 59% were seen once. The sample comprised blood. Receptors were obtained from a man between 18 and 35 years old in good health. The CDR3 runs from the conserved cysteine through the conserved F or W. Fields, in order: V gene, J gene, D gene, clone size, CDR3 length, CDR3 protein, CDR3 DNA. The D gene is left open where the match is weak. Only some rows state a clone size, as once, few, many or a class for expanded clones.

v_gene: TRBV27; j_gene: TRBJ2-1; d_gene: -; abundance: -; len: 12; CDR3aa: CASRGNRDEQFF; CDR3nt: TGTGCCAGCAGAGGAAACAGGGATGAGCAGTTCTTC
v_gene: TRBV4-1; j_gene: TRBJ2-7; d_gene: -; abundance: -; len: 15; CDR3aa: CASSPLRRTAHEQYF; CDR3nt: TGCGCCAGCAGCCCATTGAGAAGGACAGCCCACGAGCAGTACTTC
v_gene: TRBV20-1; j_gene: TRBJ1-2; d_gene: -; abundance: -; len: 14; CDR3aa: CSVYTDTGRIGYTF; CDR3nt: TGCAGTGTCTACACTGATACAGGGCGAATTGGCTACACCTTC
v_gene: TRBV5-1; j_gene: TRBJ2-6; d_gene: -; abundance: few; len: 18; CDR3aa: CASSLWGDPSSGANVLTF; CDR3nt: TGCGCCAGCAGCCTCTGGGGGGACCCCAGCTCTGGGGCCAACGTCCTGACTTTC
v_gene: TRBV7-9; j_gene: TRBJ2-7; d_gene: TRBD1; abundance: few; len: 14; CDR3aa: CASSYRQGLYEQYF; CDR3nt: TGTGCCAGCAGCTATAGACAGGGTCTCTACGAGCAGTACTTC
v_gene: TRBV11-2; j_gene: TRBJ2-7; d_gene: TRBD1; abundance: once; len: 17; CDR3aa: CASSFDSPGQVTYEQYF; CDR3nt: TGTGCCAGCAGCTTCGATTCTCCGGGACAGGTTACCTACGAGCAGTACTTC
v_gene: TRBV2; j_gene: TRBJ2-1; d_gene: TRBD2; abundance: -; len: 15; CDR3aa: CASRRTSGVINEQFF; CDR3nt: TGTGCCAGCCGGAGGACTAGCGGGGTTATCAATGAGCAGTTCTTC
v_gene: TRBV6-5; j_gene: TRBJ2-2; d_gene: -; abundance: once; len: 17; CDR3aa: CASSYPRTTLGTGELFF; CDR3nt: TGTGCCAGCAGTTACCCGAGGACCACGCTGGGCACCGGGGAGCTGTTTTTT
v_gene: TRBV20-1; j_gene: TRBJ2-2; d_gene: TRBD2; abundance: -; len: 18; CDR3aa: CSARDLTGGDRNTGELFF; CDR3nt: TGCAGTGCTAGAGATCTGACCGGGGGGGATAGGAACACCGGGGAGCTGTTTTTT
v_gene: TRBV7-2; j_gene: TRBJ2-5; d_gene: -; abundance: few; len: 13; CDR3aa: CASSPTGLETQYF; CDR3nt: TGTGCCAGCTCGCCGACAGGACTAGAGACCCAGTACTTC
v_gene: TRBV6-4; j_gene: TRBJ2-3; d_gene: -; abundance: -; len: 15; CDR3aa: CASSDLILESDTQYF; CDR3nt: TGTGCCAGCAGTGACCTCATACTAGAGTCAGATACGCAGTATTTT
v_gene: TRBV29-1; j_gene: TRBJ2-2; d_gene: TRBD2; abundance: -; len: 13; CDR3aa: CSVGLANTGELFF; CDR3nt: TGCAGCGTGGGACTAGCAAACACCGGGGAGCTGTTTTTT
v_gene: TRBV20-1; j_gene: TRBJ2-7; d_gene: TRBD2; abundance: few; len: 12; CDR3aa: CSASRGAYEQYF; CDR3nt: TGCAGTGCTAGCCGGGGGGCCTACGAGCAGTACTTC
v_gene: TRBV10-1; j_gene: TRBJ2-1; d_gene: -; abundance: -; len: 17; CDR3aa: CASSESPDPLSYNEQFF; CDR3nt: TGCGCCAGCAGTGAGTCTCCAGATCCCCTCTCCTACAATGAGCAGTTCTTC
v_gene: TRBV20-1; j_gene: TRBJ2-1; d_gene: -; abundance: once; len: 15; CDR3aa: CSASGRRSSYNEQFF; CDR3nt: TGCAGTGCTAGCGGGAGAAGATCCTCCTACAATGAGCAGTTCTTC
v_gene: TRBV6-5; j_gene: TRBJ2-3; d_gene: TRBD1; abundance: -; len: 17; CDR3aa: CASSYRVLQGAADTQYF; CDR3nt: TGTGCCAGCAGTTACCGGGTTCTACAGGGGGCGGCGGATACGCAGTATTTT
v_gene: TRBV9; j_gene: TRBJ2-3; d_gene: -; abundance: -; len: 15; CDR3aa: CASSVDSGGTDTQYF; CDR3nt: TGTGCCAGCAGCGTAGACTCAGGGGGCACAGATACGCAGTATTTT
v_gene: TRBV4-1; j_gene: TRBJ2-7; d_gene: -; abundance: once; len: 14; CDR3aa: CAGSLQGIVYEQYF; CDR3nt: TGCGCCGGCAGTCTACAGGGTATAGTCTACGAGCAGTACTTC
v_gene: TRBV3-1; j_gene: TRBJ2-1; d_gene: TRBD2; abundance: -; len: 15; CDR3aa: CASSPRLAGANEQFF; CDR3nt: TGTGCCAGCAGCCCCCGACTAGCGGGAGCTAATGAGCAGTTCTTC
v_gene: TRBV6-2/TRBV6-3; j_gene: TRBJ2-6; d_gene: -; abundance: -; len: 16; CDR3aa: CASRPLFGTGANVLTF; CDR3nt: TGTGCCAGCAGACCATTATTTGGGACTGGGGCCAACGTCCTGACTTTC
v_gene: TRBV4-3; j_gene: TRBJ2-3; d_gene: TRBD2; abundance: -; len: 16; CDR3aa: CASSQGGLAGTDTQYF; CDR3nt: TGCGCCAGCAGCCAAGGGGGACTAGCGGGAACAGATACGCAGTATTTT
v_gene: TRBV6-2/TRBV6-3; j_gene: TRBJ1-1; d_gene: -; abundance: -; len: 12; CDR3aa: CASSPQMTEAFF; CDR3nt: TGTGCCAGCAGTCCCCAGATGACTGAAGCTTTCTTT
v_gene: TRBV5-6; j_gene: TRBJ1-4; d_gene: -; abundance: -; len: 16; CDR3aa: CASSLPGGSTNEKLFF; CDR3nt: TGTGCCAGCAGCTTGCCCGGAGGATCAACTAATGAAAAACTGTTTTTT
v_gene: TRBV10-3; j_gene: TRBJ1-2; d_gene: -; abundance: -; len: 16; CDR3aa: CAISESREPANYGYTF; CDR3nt: TGTGCCATCAGTGAGTCGAGGGAACCGGCTAACTATGGCTACACCTTC
v_gene: TRBV7-2; j_gene: TRBJ2-1; d_gene: -; abundance: -; len: 15; CDR3aa: CASSPAGTGYNEQFF; CDR3nt: TGTGCCAGCAGCCCAGCCGGGACTGGATACAATGAGCAGTTCTTC
v_gene: TRBV7-2; j_gene: TRBJ1-3; d_gene: -; abundance: -; len: 13; CDR3aa: CASRSTWETTIYF; CDR3nt: TGTGCCAGCAGATCTACGTGGGAGACAACCATATATTTT
v_gene: TRBV29-1; j_gene: TRBJ1-3; d_gene: -; abundance: -; len: 19; CDR3aa: CSVLGGVAEAFFGQGTIYF; CDR3nt: -
v_gene: TRBV12-3/TRBV12-4; j_gene: TRBJ1-5; d_gene: -; abundance: once; len: 17; CDR3aa: CASSLGGSQGENQPQHF; CDR3nt: TGTGCCAGCAGTTTAGGAGGGTCCCAGGGTGAAAATCAGCCCCAGCATTTT
v_gene: TRBV2; j_gene: TRBJ2-1; d_gene: TRBD2; abundance: few; len: 14; CDR3aa: CASRGGANYNEQFF; CDR3nt: TGTGCCAGCCGGGGGGGAGCTAACTACAATGAGCAGTTCTTC
v_gene: TRBV27; j_gene: TRBJ2-1; d_gene: -; abundance: -; len: 15; CDR3aa: CASSFGGGVYNEQFF; CDR3nt: TGTGCCAGCAGTTTTGGGGGCGGGGTATACAATGAGCAGTTCTTC
v_gene: TRBV2; j_gene: TRBJ2-7; d_gene: TRBD1; abundance: few; len: 15; CDR3aa: CASSEAGQGSLEQYF; CDR3nt: TGTGCCAGCAGTGAAGCTGGACAGGGGAGTCTCGAGCAGTACTTC
v_gene: TRBV4-1; j_gene: TRBJ2-5; d_gene: -; abundance: -; len: 15; CDR3aa: CASSQPIFRKETQYF; CDR3nt: TGCGCCAGCAGCCAACCCATCTTCAGGAAAGAGACCCAGTACTTC
v_gene: TRBV12-3/TRBV12-4; j_gene: TRBJ2-3; d_gene: TRBD1; abundance: -; len: 16; CDR3aa: CASSSRDRVRQDTQYF; CDR3nt: TGTGCCAGCAGTTCCCGGGACAGGGTCAGGCAAGATACGCAGTATTTT
v_gene: TRBV4-3; j_gene: TRBJ1-2; d_gene: -; abundance: -; len: 15; CDR3aa: CASSQETHGPYGYTF; CDR3nt: TGCGCCAGCAGCCAAGAGACACATGGACCGTATGGCTACACCTTC
v_gene: TRBV5-1; j_gene: TRBJ2-7; d_gene: -; abundance: once; len: 14; CDR3aa: CASSLAADPYEQYF; CDR3nt: TGCGCCAGCAGCTTGGCCGCGGACCCCTACGAGCAGTACTTC
v_gene: TRBV20-1; j_gene: TRBJ2-1; d_gene: TRBD2; abundance: -; len: 14; CDR3aa: CSARGGSHFYEQFF; CDR3nt: TGCAGTGCTAGAGGCGGGAGTCATTTTTATGAGCAGTTCTTC
v_gene: TRBV10-3; j_gene: TRBJ2-1; d_gene: -; abundance: -; len: 16; CDR3aa: CAIRMDTTNSYNEQFF; CDR3nt: TGTGCCATCAGAATGGACACAACAAACTCCTACAATGAGCAGTTCTTC
v_gene: TRBV20-1; j_gene: TRBJ2-1; d_gene: -; abundance: -; len: 14; CDR3aa: CSAARTLGSETQFF; CDR3nt: TGCAGTGCTGCCCGGACCCTCGGTTCGGAGACCCAGTTCTTC
v_gene: TRBV3-1; j_gene: TRBJ1-5; d_gene: TRBD1; abundance: -; len: 16; CDR3aa: CTSSHSGTGEGQPQHF; CDR3nt: TGTACCAGCAGCCATTCCGGCACAGGGGAGGGTCAGCCCCAGCATTTT
v_gene: TRBV25-1; j_gene: TRBJ2-5; d_gene: -; abundance: -; len: 11; CDR3aa: CASSDVWTQYF; CDR3nt: TGTGCCAGCAGTGATGTGTGGACCCAGTACTTC
v_gene: TRBV29-1; j_gene: TRBJ1-1; d_gene: -; abundance: -; len: 11; CDR3aa: CSSGHGVEAFF; CDR3nt: TGCAGTTCGGGGCACGGAGTTGAAGCTTTCTTT
v_gene: TRBV4-2; j_gene: TRBJ1-4; d_gene: -; abundance: -; len: 15; CDR3aa: CASSQDGDANEKLFF; CDR3nt: TGTGCCAGCAGCCAAGACGGGGATGCTAATGAAAAACTGTTTTTT
v_gene: TRBV6-6; j_gene: TRBJ2-7; d_gene: -; abundance: -; len: 15; CDR3aa: CASSPTPFGEYEQYF; CDR3nt: TGTGCCAGCTCCCCCACCCCCTTTGGGGAGTACGAGCAGTACTTC
v_gene: TRBV10-3; j_gene: TRBJ2-1; d_gene: -; abundance: -; len: 11; CDR3aa: CAISGGVRQFF; CDR3nt: TGTGCCATCAGTGGGGGGGTGCGGCAGTTCTTC
v_gene: TRBV9; j_gene: TRBJ2-5; d_gene: TRBD2; abundance: -; len: 15; CDR3aa: CASSTGRASGETQYF; CDR3nt: TGTGCCAGCAGCACTGGGAGGGCCTCAGGAGAGACCCAGTACTTC
v_gene: TRBV30; j_gene: TRBJ2-7; d_gene: -; abundance: -; len: 14; CDR3aa: CAWSRGLLTYEQYF; CDR3nt: TGTGCCTGGAGTAGGGGCCTCCTTACCTACGAGCAGTACTTC
v_gene: TRBV20-1; j_gene: TRBJ2-7; d_gene: -; abundance: -; len: 12; CDR3aa: CSARPQIHEQYF; CDR3nt: TGCAGTGCTAGACCCCAAATCCACGAGCAGTACTTC
v_gene: TRBV6-2/TRBV6-3; j_gene: TRBJ1-2; d_gene: -; abundance: -; len: 13; CDR3aa: CASSYNQDYGYTF; CDR3nt: TGTGCCAGCAGTTACAACCAGGACTATGGCTACACCTTC
v_gene: TRBV13; j_gene: TRBJ1-1; d_gene: -; abundance: few; len: 15; CDR3aa: CASSLVGSQNTEAFF; CDR3nt: TGTGCCAGCAGCTTGGTGGGGTCCCAGAACACTGAAGCTTTCTTT
v_gene: TRBV29-1; j_gene: TRBJ2-7; d_gene: -; abundance: many; len: 10; CDR3aa: CSVVVSEQYF; CDR3nt: TGCAGCGTGGTCGTCTCCGAGCAGTACTTC
v_gene: TRBV7-6; j_gene: TRBJ2-2; d_gene: TRBD2; abundance: -; len: 18; CDR3aa: CASSPRLSGAGDTGELFF; CDR3nt: TGTGCCAGCAGCCCAAGACTTAGCGGGGCAGGGGACACCGGGGAGCTGTTTTTT
v_gene: TRBV6-2/TRBV6-3; j_gene: TRBJ2-4; d_gene: -; abundance: few; len: 14; CDR3aa: CASSYSTVKNIQYF; CDR3nt: TGTGCCAGCAGTTACTCGACAGTCAAAAACATTCAGTACTTC
v_gene: TRBV4-1; j_gene: TRBJ2-3; d_gene: TRBD2; abundance: -; len: 14; CDR3aa: CASNRAGSTDTQYF; CDR3nt: TGCGCCAGCAACCGAGCGGGGAGCACAGATACGCAGTATTTT